Below are 26 T cell receptor beta chains sequenced from a single sample in a study of Graves' ophthalmopathy and Graves' hyperthyroidism. The sequenced template was RNA, covering the TCR beta CDR3 region. First-round RT-PCR with HTBI primers preceded a second-round multiplex PCR. TCRdb used MiXCR to reprocess the multiplex PCR reads, holding one entry per CDR3 protein. The data contain 400,000 to 450,000 distinct CDR3 sequences, approximately 21% of them singletons. The sequencing sample was made of peripheral blood. Every receptor here comes from a woman aged 18 to 35 with stable Graves' hyperthyroidism.

The chain carries TRBV7-9 and TRBJ2-7; D possibly corresponds to TRBD1 (6 bases). This CDR3 is 13 amino acids long. Germline V gene lookup returns CDR1 SEHNR and CDR2 FQNEAQ (reference sequence). Deletions cut 3 bases from V and 5 bases from J, with 11 bases between. The CDR3 here is CASSFGGSDEQYF. The CDR3 region has the DNA TGTGCCAGCAGCTTTGGGGGCTCGGACGAGCAGTACTTC.

This clonotype came up many times. The chain links TRBV18 to TRBJ2-5; D is ambiguous. CDR1 and CDR2 (germline): KGHSH, LQKENI. V was clipped by 6 bases and J by 5 bases, with 16 bases between them. This CDR3 contains 14 residues. CDR3 sequence: CASSPPAPGETQYF. Here the CDR3 DNA reads TGTGCCAGCTCTCCCCCTGCGCCCGGTGAGACCCAGTACTTC.

This clonotype has a count of ten or more. The J gene is TRBJ2-7, the V gene TRBV6-1, with D possibly being TRBD2 (5 bases). The CDR3 runs 14 residues. V dropped 1 base and J dropped 3 bases, with 10 bases sitting between them. The germline gives CDR1 MNHNS, CDR2 SASEGT. The CDR3 bases are TGTGCCAGCAGTGAAGGGAGCGACTACTACGAGCAGTACTTC. This sequence encodes CASSEGSDYYEQYF.

This clonotype was counted at least ten times. J is TRBJ2-2 and V is TRBV6-2 or TRBV6-3; D remains unclear. This CDR3 is 15 amino acids long. Deletions cut 3 bases from V and 0 bases from J, with 8 bases between. Germline V gene sequence: CDR1 MNHEY, CDR2 SVGEGT. DNA of the CDR3: TGTGCCAGCAGTTATTCCCTGCCGAACACCGGGGAGCTGTTTTTT. Amino acid sequence: CASSYSLPNTGELFF.

This clonotype was seen many times. The chain combines TRBV2 with TRBJ2-5; D may be TRBD2 (6 bases). Per the germline V gene, CDR1 is SNHLY and CDR2 is FYNNEI. CDR3 length equals 14 residues. Trimming stripped 3 bases from V and 4 bases from J, with 12 bases between. This CDR3 reads CASSDREAGETQYF. In nucleotides, the CDR3 is TGTGCCAGCAGTGACAGGGAGGCTGGAGAGACCCAGTACTTC. Looking up the rest from reference TRBV2 and TRBJ2-5 gives the full variable domain: EPEVTQTPSHQVTQMGQEVILRCVPISNHLYFYWYRQILGQKVEFLVSFYNNEISEKSEIFDDQFSVERPDGSNFTLKIRSTKLEDSAMYFCASSDREAGETQYFGPGTRLLVL.

This clonotype was seen repeatedly, ten times or more. The chain links TRBV28 to TRBJ1-5, with a possible D match to TRBD1 (6 bases). V lost 6 bases and J lost 0, with 15 bases in between. The CDR3 runs to 16 residues. Germline-derived CDR1 and CDR2 are MDHEN and SYDVKM. The CDR3 sequence: CASRSGAPPSNQPQHF. CDR3 nucleotides: TGTGCCAGCAGGTCGGGGGCCCCCCCTAGCAATCAGCCCCAGCATTTT.

Only a few counts were recorded for this clonotype. The chain uses TRBV5-1 and TRBJ2-7; 8 nucleotides agree with TRBD1. V trimming: 4 bases; J trimming: 2 bases; junction bases outside the gene matches: 5. Germline loops: CDR1 SGHRS, CDR2 YFSETQ. This CDR3 is built from 14 residues. Here the CDR3 reads CASSPDREPYEQYF. The CDR3 nucleotides are TGCGCCAGCAGCCCGGACAGGGAACCCTACGAGCAGTACTTC.

The sample holds many counts of this clonotype. The rearrangement uses TRBV15 and TRBJ1-5; TRBD1 aligns across 8 bases. The CDR3 is 18 amino acids. V lost 3 bases and J lost 1; bases outside the gene matches: 11. Germline V gives CDR1 LNHNV, CDR2 YYDKDF (reference sequence). The CDR3 bases are TGTGCCACCAGCAGTAGGACAGGGAAACCTATAAGCAATCAGCCCCAGCATTTT. As protein: CATSSRTGKPISNQPQHF. Combining the CDR3 with reference TRBV15 and TRBJ1-5 gives the whole variable domain DAMVIQNPRYQVTQFGKPVTLSCSQTLNHNVMYWYQQKSSQAPKLLFHYYDKDFNNEADTPDNFQSRRPNTSFCFLDIRSPGLGDTAMYLCATSSRTGKPISNQPQHFGDGTRLSIL.

This chain links TRBV27 with TRBJ1-1, with D tentatively TRBD1 (6 bases). The CDR3 runs to 14 residues. CDR1 is MNHEY, CDR2 SMNVEV, per germline (reference sequence). Trimming removed 2 bases from V and 1 base from J, with 8 bases in between. CDR3 protein: CASSLQTGNTEAFF. CDR3 DNA: TGTGCCAGCAGTTTACAGACAGGGAACACTGAAGCTTTCTTT.

This clonotype has just a few counts. The CDR3 does not end in the conserved phenylalanine or tryptophan, so this is likely a read error. The CDR3 region is CASSQDLRTSVYEQYS. The CDR3 DNA follows: TGCGCCAGCAGCCAAGATCTCCGGACTAGCGTCTACGAGCAGTACTCC. The chain couples TRBV4-3 to TRBJ2-7; 9 nucleotides align to TRBD2. There are 16 residues in the CDR3. Germline lookup yields CDR1 LGHNA and CDR2 YSLEER. V lost 0 bases and J lost 3; bases outside the gene matches: 6.

The sample holds many counts of this clonotype. The chain links TRBV28 to TRBJ1-3; D is uncertain. The V gene lost 3 bases and the J gene lost 1 base, with 16 bases spanning the gap. Per germline, CDR1 MDHEN and CDR2 SYDVKM. The CDR3 has 17 amino acids. CDR3 in DNA: TGTGCCAGCAGTTTTCTTGGCCCCACATGGTCTGGAAACACCATATATTTT. Translated: CASSFLGPTWSGNTIYF.

The rearrangement joins TRBV7-8 to TRBJ2-1, with 10 bases lining up with TRBD2. This CDR3 is 17 amino acids long. Per the germline V gene, CDR1 is SGHVS and CDR2 is FQNEAQ. V trimming: 5 bases; J trimming: 0 bases; junction bases outside the gene matches: 7. This CDR3 reads CASSTGLAQSSYNEQFF. CDR3 coding DNA: TGTGCCAGCAGCACGGGACTAGCGCAGAGCTCCTACAATGAGCAGTTCTTC.

The gene calls are TRBV7-2 and TRBJ2-1, with D possibly matching TRBD1 (6 bases). Germline CDR1 is SGHTA and CDR2 is FQGNSA. V gave up 5 bases and J gave up 2 bases, with 10 bases separating them. The CDR3 has 14 residues. The chain's CDR3 is CASSPRTAYNEQFF. As DNA, the CDR3 is TGTGCCAGCAGCCCTCGGACAGCCTACAATGAGCAGTTCTTC.

This clonotype was observed at least ten times. The genes are TRBV20-1 and TRBJ1-6; D is uncertain. CDR1 and CDR2 from the germline V gene are DFQATT and SNEGSKA (reference sequence). CDR3 length: 16 residues. Trimming took off 3 bases at V and 8 bases at J, with 20 bases between the two ends. The CDR3 coding sequence is TGCAGTGCTAGCTCCCTGATTACGGCAATGGATTCACCCCTCCACTTT. Translated: CSASSLITAMDSPLHF.

This clonotype has a count of ten or more. The CDR3 reads CASSQDIGVSSYEQYF. DNA of the CDR3: TGCGCCAGCAGCCAAGACATCGGCGTTAGCTCCTACGAGCAGTACTTC. The rearrangement links TRBV4-3 to TRBJ2-7; D is unclear. Germline values: CDR1 LGHNA, CDR2 YSLEER. V was cut by 0 bases and J by 0 bases, with 12 bases left in between. This CDR3 has 16 residues.

The sample holds many counts of this clonotype. The chain carries TRBV12-3 or TRBV12-4 and TRBJ2-7; no reliable D call. This CDR3 spans 13 amino acids. Trimming removed 5 bases at V and 0 bases at J, with 8 bases between. For the CDR3, the DNA is TGTGCCAGCAGTGAAAGAAGCTCCTACGAGCAGTACTTC. This encodes CASSERSSYEQYF.

The chain uses TRBV6-2 or TRBV6-3 and TRBJ2-3; 8 bases fit TRBD2. J gave up 5 bases and V 3 bases, and 10 bases lay outside the gene matches. CDR1 is MNHEY and CDR2 is SVGEGT in the germline V gene. The CDR3 loop spans 16 amino acids. CDR3: CASSYTGTRSGDTQYF. The CDR3, as DNA: TGTGCCAGCAGTTATACCGGGACTAGAAGTGGAGATACGCAGTATTTT.

This clonotype was observed many times. J is TRBJ2-4 and V is TRBV20-1; D remains unclear. Trimming took off 6 bases at V and 0 bases at J, with 9 bases between the two ends. This CDR3 spans 13 amino acids. The germline V gene has CDR1 DFQATT and CDR2 SNEGSKA (reference sequence). The CDR3 here is CSAPLVAKNIQYF. As DNA, the CDR3 is TGCAGTGCCCCGTTGGTAGCCAAAAACATTCAGTACTTC.

This clonotype was found a few times. The genes are TRBV5-1 and TRBJ1-5; no clear D gene. The CDR3 is made up of 15 amino acids. Trimming stripped 0 bases from V and 0 bases from J, with 7 bases between. The germline V gene has CDR1 SGHRS and CDR2 YFSETQ. CDR3 sequence reads: CASSLDSASNQPQHF. In nucleotides, the CDR3 is TGCGCCAGCAGCTTGGATTCCGCTAGCAATCAGCCCCAGCATTTT.

Many counts were recorded for this clonotype. The chain employs TRBV4-2 and TRBJ2-2; 7 positions agree with TRBD1. The CDR3 extends over 15 amino acids. The V gene end was trimmed by 4 bases and the J gene end by 1 base; junction bases not matched to a gene: 3. Germline V gene sequence: CDR1 LGHNA, CDR2 YNFKEQ. In nucleotides, the CDR3 is TGTGCCAGCAGCCTCCGGGACAGGAACACCGGGGAGCTGTTTTTT. This codes for CASSLRDRNTGELFF.

This clonotype was counted many times. The chain has TRBV9 and TRBJ2-7; 7 bases are shared with TRBD2. This CDR3 is built from 16 residues. Germline CDR1 is SGDLS and CDR2 is YYNGEE. V trimming: 0 bases; J trimming: 4 bases; junction bases outside the gene matches: 10. This CDR3 reads CASSVDGTGGRYEQYF. CDR3 coding DNA: TGTGCCAGCAGCGTAGATGGGACTGGCGGGAGATACGAGCAGTACTTC. Variable domain in full (rest from reference TRBV9 and TRBJ2-7): DSGVTQTPKHLITATGQRVTLRCSPRSGDLSVYWYQQSLDQGLQFLIQYYNGEERAKGNILERFSAQQFPDLHSELNLSSLELGDSALYFCASSVDGTGGRYEQYFGPGTRLTVT.

This clonotype appeared many times. The V gene is TRBV13, the J gene TRBJ1-1; no clear D gene. The CDR3 length is 14 residues. The V gene lost 5 bases and the J gene lost 5 bases, with 15 bases spanning the gap. The germline V gene encodes CDR1 PRHDT and CDR2 FYEKMQ (reference sequence). The CDR3 DNA is TGTGCCAGCAGCCCAAAAACCAAGAGGACTGAAGCTTTCTTT. Its protein product is CASSPKTKRTEAFF.

This clonotype was picked up many times. CDR3 bases: TGTGCCAGCAGCTTAGTCCCGGCAGCAAGTTACGAGCAGTACTTC. This codes for CASSLVPAASYEQYF. V usage is TRBV11-3 and J usage is TRBJ2-7; D remains unclear. There are 15 residues in the CDR3. Germline V gives CDR1 SGHNT, CDR2 YENEEA. V was trimmed by 1 base and J by 4 bases, leaving 14 bases between them.

This clonotype was detected many times. The gene calls are TRBV12-3 or TRBV12-4 and TRBJ1-1; a weak D match, TRBD1 (5 bases). The length of the CDR3 is 13 residues. Trimming took off 2 bases at V and 7 bases at J, with 11 bases between the two ends. CDR3 residues: CASSLKRDFEAFF. The CDR3 DNA is TGTGCCAGCAGTTTAAAGAGGGACTTTGAAGCTTTCTTT.

This clonotype was found many times. The rearrangement links TRBV19 to TRBJ2-7; D unresolved. The V gene lost 1 base and the J gene lost 2 bases, with 9 bases spanning the gap. The germline CDR1 and CDR2 sequences are LNHDA and SQIVND (reference sequence). This CDR3 contains 14 residues. The CDR3 reads CASSIVWSAYEQYF. CDR3 DNA: TGTGCCAGTAGTATAGTTTGGTCCGCCTACGAGCAGTACTTC.

This clonotype showed up just once. CDR3 protein: CASTGQNYGYTF. CDR3 nucleotide sequence: TGTGCCAGCACGGGGCAGAACTATGGCTACACCTTC. The chain couples TRBV28 to TRBJ1-2, with D possibly matching TRBD1 (5 bases). Per germline, CDR1 MDHEN and CDR2 SYDVKM. There are 12 residues in the CDR3. V lost 7 bases and J 2 bases, leaving 8 bases between the germline ends.